The clone carrying this T cell receptor beta chain occurred many times. Time point indicated: newly diagnosed GD, antithyroid drugs for less than 3 months. RNA extracted from PBMCs served as the sequencing template. Germline CDR1 GTSNPN, CDR2 SVGIG (reference sequence). The V end was cut by 0 bases, the J end by 6 bases, with 9 bases between. The CDR3 loop spans 14 amino acids. iRepertoire HTBI primers and Arm-PCR of CDR3 regions built TCR beta libraries. A single record per CDR3 protein comes from TCRdb applying MiXCR to the multiplex PCR reads. The sample consists of about 470,000 distinct CDR3 sequences, about 16% of them appearing once. This record belongs to a study of regulatory T cells in long-lasting Graves disease. These same data were also listed under a study on T cells in Graves' hyperthyroidism and ophthalmopathy. As that study records: In the first-round RT-PCR of the TCR CDR3, the HTBI primer set was used.

The receptor's source is a man in his forties with Graves disease. The source material was peripheral blood mononuclear cells (PBMCs), sampled at new diagnosis, from a patient treated with antithyroid drugs. The J gene is TRBJ1-6, the V gene TRBV30; D is undetermined. CDR3 DNA sequence: TGTGCCTGGAGTGTAATGGGGATTAATTCACCCCTCCACTTT. Its translation: CAWSVMGINSPLHF. Using reference TRBV30 and TRBJ1-6 for the parts outside the CDR3, the full variable domain is SQTIHQWPATLVQPVGSPLSLECTVEGTSNPNLYWYRQAAGRGLQLLFYSVGIGQISSEVPQNLSASRPQDRQFILSSKKLLLSDSGFYLCAWSVMGINSPLHFGNGTRLTVT.